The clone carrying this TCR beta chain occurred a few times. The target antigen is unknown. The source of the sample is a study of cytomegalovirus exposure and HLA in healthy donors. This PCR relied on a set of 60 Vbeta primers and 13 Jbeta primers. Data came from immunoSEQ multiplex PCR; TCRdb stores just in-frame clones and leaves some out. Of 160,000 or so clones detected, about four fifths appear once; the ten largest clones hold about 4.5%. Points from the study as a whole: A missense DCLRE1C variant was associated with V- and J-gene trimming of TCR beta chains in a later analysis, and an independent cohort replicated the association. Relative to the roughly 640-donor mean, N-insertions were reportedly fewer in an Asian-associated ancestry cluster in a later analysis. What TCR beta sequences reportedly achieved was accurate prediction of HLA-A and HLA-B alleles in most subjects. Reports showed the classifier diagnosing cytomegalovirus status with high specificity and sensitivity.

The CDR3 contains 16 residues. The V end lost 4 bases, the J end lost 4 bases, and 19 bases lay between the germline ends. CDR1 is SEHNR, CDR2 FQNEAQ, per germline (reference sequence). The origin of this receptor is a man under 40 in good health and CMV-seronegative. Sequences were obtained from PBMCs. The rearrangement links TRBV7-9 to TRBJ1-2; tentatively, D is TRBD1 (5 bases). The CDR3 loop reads CASSYPTGGEIYGYTF. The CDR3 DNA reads TGTGCCAGCAGCTACCCGACGGGGGGTGAGATCTATGGCTACACCTTC. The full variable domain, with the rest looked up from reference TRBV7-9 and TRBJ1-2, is DTGVSQNPRHKITKRGQNVTFRCDPISEHNRLYWYRQTLGQGPEFLTYFQNEAQLEKSRLLSDRFSAERPKGSFSTLEIQRTEQGDSAMYLCASSYPTGGEIYGYTFGSGTRLTVV.